This TCR beta chain is from a study of breast tumors, draining lymph nodes, adjacent tissues. MiXCR, run by TCRdb on the multiplex PCR reads, gives a single entry per CDR3 protein. Of roughly 86,000 distinct CDR3 sequences in the sample, approximately 19% are singletons; the top ten hold less than 3%. This CDR3 contains 14 residues. The germline V gene has CDR1 SGHRS and CDR2 YFSETQ. After removal of 4 bases from V and 2 bases from J, the junction contained 5 bases not matched to a gene. Samples came from axillary lymph nodes draining the breast cancer. The sample holds many counts of this clonotype. Its antigen is currently unknown. General study results and limits: Compared with basal-like, luminal-like tumors shared significantly more repertoire with nontumor tissue. Tumor T cell lymph node origin was a supported hypothesis, not proven.

The receptor was derived from a female donor with breast cancer. Some clones in this sample may be carry-over from other donors' samples. The material sequenced was axillary lymph node tissue. The chain couples TRBV5-1 to TRBJ2-5; 7 bases fit TRBD1. The DNA of the CDR3 is TGCGCCAGCAGCAGGGGACAGAAGCAAGAGACCCAGTACTTC. This gives the protein CASSRGQKQETQYF.